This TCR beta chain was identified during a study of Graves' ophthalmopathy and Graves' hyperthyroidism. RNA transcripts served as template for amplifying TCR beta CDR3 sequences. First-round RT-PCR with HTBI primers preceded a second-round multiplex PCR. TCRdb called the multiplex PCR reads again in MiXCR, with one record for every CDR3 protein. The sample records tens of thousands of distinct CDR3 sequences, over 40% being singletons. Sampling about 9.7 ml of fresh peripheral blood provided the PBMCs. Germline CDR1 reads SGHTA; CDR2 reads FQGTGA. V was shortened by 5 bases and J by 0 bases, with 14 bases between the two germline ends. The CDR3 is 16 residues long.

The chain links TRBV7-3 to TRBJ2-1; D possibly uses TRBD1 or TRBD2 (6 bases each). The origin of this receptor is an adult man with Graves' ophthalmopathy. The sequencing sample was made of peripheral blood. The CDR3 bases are TGTGCCAGCAGCCCGGGAGAGGGGGGCTCCTACAATGAGCAGTTCTTC. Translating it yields CASSPGEGGSYNEQFF.